This T cell receptor (beta chain) is from a study of early stage breast cancer tumors. The wider study: Of 15 to 20 invasive breast tumors, about a dozen were hormone receptor-positive, HER2-negative.

Blood replicates held 0.5 ug DNA, tumor or normal breast around 1.5 ug, two each. Here immunoSEQ multiplex PCR was the method, and the copy in TCRdb shows in-frame clones only, minus some. Counted here are about 14,000 clones, 79% occurring once; the ten biggest clones make up 7.6%. Concerning this clone: Its antigen is as yet unknown.

The CDR3 is made up of 14 amino acids. The ends lost 6 bases at V and 5 bases at J; junction bases unmatched: 8. Germline V gene lookup returns CDR1 SGHTA and CDR2 FQGNSA. Overall study findings and caveats: Tumors had roughly 2.4-fold higher T cell density and higher clonality than adjacent normal breast tissue.

The rearrangement joins TRBV7-2 to TRBJ2-5, with TRBD1 matching over 8 bases. Sequencing used normal breast tissue next to the tumor. The TCR sequence derives from a person aged 45-65 years with breast cancer. The CDR3 DNA follows: TGTGCCAGCAGTGGACAGGGCTCCTCGGAGACCCAGTACTTC. The encoded protein is CASSGQGSSETQYF.